This TCR beta chain was documented in a study of T cells after yellow fever vaccination. Findings and limits, study-wide: CD4 and CD8 compartments shared a small share of clonotypes, likely from convergent recombination. The study re-detected most primary-vaccination clones after the booster (approximately 96% CD4, 80% to 90% CD8). Though it reached lower strength, the secondary response hit its peak faster, day 5 versus 15.

The V end was cut by 0 bases, the J end by 12 bases, with 14 bases between. This CDR3 has 12 amino acids. Germline lookup yields CDR1 DFQATT and CDR2 SNEGSKA (reference sequence). This clonotype was picked up a small number of times. Its antigen is unknown. A 5'RACE template-switching step, the method used to make TCR cDNA, added a universal primer site and UMIs. TCRdb re-called the 5' RACE reads with MiXCR, one entry per CDR3 protein. In the table there are around 610,000 distinct CDR3 sequences, about 13% of which are singletons. The TCR comes from a man aged 25-45 years who received the YFV17D yellow fever vaccine. Source: PBMCs, taken on the day of the yellow fever booster vaccination. The chain links TRBV20-1 to TRBJ1-1, with D tentatively TRBD1 (6 bases). The CDR3 here is CSARDGGVKTFF. As DNA, the CDR3 is TGCAGTGCTAGAGACGGGGGCGTTAAAACTTTCTTT.